This T cell receptor (beta chain) is drawn from a study of blood T cell repertoires in COVID-19. About the study: Sample material is recorded as cDNA or gDNA derived from T cells, B-cell-depleted T cells, or PBMCs.

Data came from immunoSEQ multiplex PCR; TCRdb stores just in-frame clones and leaves some out. This table holds around 300,000 clones, approximately 90% found once. As concerns this clone: The identical CDR3 is also encoded by other nucleotide sequences in the sample.

Germline V CDR1 and CDR2: MDHEN, SYDVKM. The length of the CDR3 is 13 residues. V was shortened by 2 bases and J by 2 bases, with 6 bases between the two germline ends. Sequencing input: peripheral blood. The V gene is TRBV28, the J gene TRBJ1-2, with D unclear. This clonotype was sampled from a woman aged 25-40 years with COVID-19, enrolled during active disease. The CDR3 bases are TGTGCCAGCAGTTTAGGCGGGAACTATGGCTACACCTTC. Amino acid sequence: CASSLGGNYGYTF.